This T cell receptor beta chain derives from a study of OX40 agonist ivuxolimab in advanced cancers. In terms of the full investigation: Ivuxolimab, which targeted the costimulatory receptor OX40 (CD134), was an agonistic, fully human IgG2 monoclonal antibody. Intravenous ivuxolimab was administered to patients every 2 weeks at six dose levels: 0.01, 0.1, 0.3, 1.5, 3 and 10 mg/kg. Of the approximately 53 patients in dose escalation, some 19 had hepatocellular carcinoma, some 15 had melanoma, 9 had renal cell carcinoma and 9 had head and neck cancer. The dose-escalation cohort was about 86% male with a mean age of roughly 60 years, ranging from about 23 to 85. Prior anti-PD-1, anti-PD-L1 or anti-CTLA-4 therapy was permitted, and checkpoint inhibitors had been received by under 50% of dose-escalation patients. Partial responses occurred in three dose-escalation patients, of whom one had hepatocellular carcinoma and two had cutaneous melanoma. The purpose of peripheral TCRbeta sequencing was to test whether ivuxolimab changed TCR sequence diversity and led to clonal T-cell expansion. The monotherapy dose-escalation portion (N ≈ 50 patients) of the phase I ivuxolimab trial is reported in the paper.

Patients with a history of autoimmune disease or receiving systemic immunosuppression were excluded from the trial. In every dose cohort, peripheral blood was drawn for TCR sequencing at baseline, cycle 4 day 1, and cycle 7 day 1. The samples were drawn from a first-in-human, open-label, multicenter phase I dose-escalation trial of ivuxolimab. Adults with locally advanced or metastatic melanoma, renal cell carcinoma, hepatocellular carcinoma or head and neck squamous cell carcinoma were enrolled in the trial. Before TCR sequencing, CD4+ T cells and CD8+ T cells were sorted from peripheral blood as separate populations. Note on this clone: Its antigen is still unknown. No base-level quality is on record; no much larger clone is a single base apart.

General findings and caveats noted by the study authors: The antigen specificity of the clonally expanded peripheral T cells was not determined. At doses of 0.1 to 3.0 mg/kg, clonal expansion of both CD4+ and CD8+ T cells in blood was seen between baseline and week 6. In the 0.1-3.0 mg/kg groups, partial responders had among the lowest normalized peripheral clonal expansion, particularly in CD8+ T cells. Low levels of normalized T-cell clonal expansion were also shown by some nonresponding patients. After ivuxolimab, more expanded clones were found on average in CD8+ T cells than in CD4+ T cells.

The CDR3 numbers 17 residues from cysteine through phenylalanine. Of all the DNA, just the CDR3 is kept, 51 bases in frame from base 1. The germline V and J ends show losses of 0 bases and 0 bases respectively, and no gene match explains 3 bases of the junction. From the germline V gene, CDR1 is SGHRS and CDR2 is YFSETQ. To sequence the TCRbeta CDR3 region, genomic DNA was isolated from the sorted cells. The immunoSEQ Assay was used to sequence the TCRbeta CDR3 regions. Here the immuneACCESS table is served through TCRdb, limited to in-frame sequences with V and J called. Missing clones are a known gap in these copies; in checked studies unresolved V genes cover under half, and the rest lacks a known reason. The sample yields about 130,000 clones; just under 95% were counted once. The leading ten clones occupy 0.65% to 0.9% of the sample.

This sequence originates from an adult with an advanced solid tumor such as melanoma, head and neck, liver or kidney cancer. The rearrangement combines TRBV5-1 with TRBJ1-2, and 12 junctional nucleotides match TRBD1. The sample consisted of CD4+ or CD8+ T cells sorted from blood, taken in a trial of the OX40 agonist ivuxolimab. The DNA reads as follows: TGCGCCAGCAGCTTGGCCGGGACAGGGGGCCCTAACTATGGCTACACCTTC. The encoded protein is CASSLAGTGGPNYGYTF.